The clone carrying this T cell receptor (beta chain) was seen many times. The sample originates from a study of early T cells in non-severe SARS-CoV-2 infection. Across the study: Sequencing targeted bulk RNA from unsorted whole blood, leaving chains unpaired.

The V and J ends lost 0 bases and 4 bases respectively, with 11 bases between them. The CDR3 contains 15 residues. In germline, CDR1 is SGHRS, CDR2 YFSETQ. Separate cDNA molecules each had unique molecular identifiers attached to them. TCRdb ran MiXCR on the 5' RACE reads and lists one entry per CDR3 protein. The sample has over 20,000 distinct CDR3 sequences; 4.8% are singletons. The sequenced sample was whole blood. The clonotype was recovered from an adult who was a healthcare worker with PCR-confirmed SARS-CoV-2 infection or an uninfected control (not recorded which). V usage is TRBV5-1 and J usage is TRBJ1-5; a possible D gene is TRBD1 (6 bases). CDR3 sequence: CASSLGPGANQPQHF. The CDR3 DNA sequence: TGCGCCAGCAGCTTGGGTCCAGGGGCAAATCAGCCCCAGCATTTT.